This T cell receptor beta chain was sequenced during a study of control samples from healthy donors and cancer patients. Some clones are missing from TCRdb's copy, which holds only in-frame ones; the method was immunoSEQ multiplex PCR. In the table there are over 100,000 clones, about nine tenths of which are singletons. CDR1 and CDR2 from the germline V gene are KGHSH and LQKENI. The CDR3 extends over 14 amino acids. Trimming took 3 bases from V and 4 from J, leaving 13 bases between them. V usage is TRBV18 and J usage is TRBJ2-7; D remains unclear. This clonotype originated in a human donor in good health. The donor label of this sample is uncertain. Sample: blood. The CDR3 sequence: CASSPGPVEYEQYF. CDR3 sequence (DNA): TGTGCCAGCTCACCCGGGCCGGTTGAGTACGAGCAGTACTTC.